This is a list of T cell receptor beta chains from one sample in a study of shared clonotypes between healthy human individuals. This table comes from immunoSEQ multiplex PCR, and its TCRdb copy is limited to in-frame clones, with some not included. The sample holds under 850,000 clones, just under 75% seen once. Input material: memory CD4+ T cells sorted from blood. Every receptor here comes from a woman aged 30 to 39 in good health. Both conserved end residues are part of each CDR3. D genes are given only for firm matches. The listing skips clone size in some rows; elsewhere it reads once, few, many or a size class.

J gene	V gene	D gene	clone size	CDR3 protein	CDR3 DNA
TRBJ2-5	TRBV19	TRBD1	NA	CASTRGQGNSETQYF	TGTGCCAGTACCCGGGGACAGGGAAATAGTGAGACCCAGTACTTC
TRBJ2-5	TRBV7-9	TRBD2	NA	CASSLVWTSGVQETQYF	TGTGCCAGCAGCTTAGTTTGGACTAGCGGGGTCCAAGAGACCCAGTACTTC
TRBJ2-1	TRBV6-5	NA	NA	CASSFLTGTTRNEQFF	TGTGCCAGCAGTTTTCTGACCGGGACAACCAGGAATGAGCAGTTCTTC
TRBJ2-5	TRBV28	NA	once	CASSNRPPAETQYF	TGTGCCAGCAGTAACCGACCCCCTGCAGAGACCCAGTACTTC
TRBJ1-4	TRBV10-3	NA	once	CAISRTNEKLFF	TGTGCCATCAGCAGGACTAATGAAAAACTGTTTTTT
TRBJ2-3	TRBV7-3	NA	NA	CASSSPSTDTQYF	TGTGCCAGCAGCTCCCCAAGCACAGATACGCAGTATTTT
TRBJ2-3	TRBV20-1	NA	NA	CSALGNHAQYF	TGCAGTGCTCTTGGAAACCATGCGCAGTATTTT
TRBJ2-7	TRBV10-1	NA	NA	CASSAGQGVSYEQYF	TGCGCCAGCAGTGCCGGGCAGGGCGTCTCCTACGAGCAGTACTTC
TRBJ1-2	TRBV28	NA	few	CVASRNYGYTF	TGTGTGGCCTCCCGCAACTATGGCTACACCTTC
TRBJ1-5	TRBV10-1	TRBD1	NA	CASRDREDQPQHF	TGCGCCAGCAGGGACAGGGAGGATCAGCCCCAGCATTTT
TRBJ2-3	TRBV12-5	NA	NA	CASGLYRGDTQYF	TGTGCTAGTGGTTTGTACCGGGGTGATACGCAGTATTTT
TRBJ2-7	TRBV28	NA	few	CASTGYSYEQYF	TGTGCCAGCACTGGCTACAGCTACGAGCAGTACTTC
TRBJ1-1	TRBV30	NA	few	CAWSALGTEAFF	TGTGCCTGGAGTGCCTTAGGGACTGAAGCTTTCTTT
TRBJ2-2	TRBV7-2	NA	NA	CASSFGGTRNTGELFF	TGTGCCAGCAGCTTTGGCGGGACACGAAACACCGGGGAGCTGTTTTTT
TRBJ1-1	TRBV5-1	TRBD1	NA	CASSHGTGGWSTEAFF	TGCGCCAGCAGCCACGGGACAGGGGGCTGGAGCACTGAAGCTTTCTTT
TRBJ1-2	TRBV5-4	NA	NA	CASSSEENYGYTF	TGTGCCAGCAGCTCGGAGGAAAACTATGGCTACACCTTC
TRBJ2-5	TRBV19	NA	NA	CASSPVSGGAETQYF	TGTGCCAGTAGTCCCGTTAGCGGAGGGGCAGAGACCCAGTACTTC
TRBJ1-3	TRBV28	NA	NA	CASSPSGSGNTIYF	TGTGCCAGCAGTCCCTCTGGCTCTGGAAACACCATATATTTT
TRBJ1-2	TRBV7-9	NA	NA	CASSSETGGYTF	TGTGCCAGCAGCTCGGAGACGGGGGGCTACACCTTC
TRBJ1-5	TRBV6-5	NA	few	CASSYSGGNQPQHF	TGTGCCAGCAGTTACTCAGGGGGCAATCAGCCCCAGCATTTT
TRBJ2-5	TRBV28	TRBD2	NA	CASTSNRAGAETQYF	TGTGCCAGCACGAGCAATCGAGCGGGAGCGGAGACCCAGTACTTC
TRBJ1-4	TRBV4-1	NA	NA	CASSQPHGGPNEKLFF	TGCGCCAGCAGCCAACCACACGGAGGGCCCAATGAAAAACTGTTTTTT
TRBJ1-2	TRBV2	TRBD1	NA	CASSPRTGYYGYTF	TGTGCCAGCAGTCCGAGGACAGGGTATTATGGCTACACCTTC
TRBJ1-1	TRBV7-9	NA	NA	CASSLAGIVTEAFF	TGTGCCAGCAGCTTAGCAGGGATAGTAACTGAAGCTTTCTTT
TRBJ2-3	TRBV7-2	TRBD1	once	CASRARGRRGTDTQYF	TGTGCCAGCAGGGCCAGGGGGCGCCGGGGGACAGATACGCAGTATTTT
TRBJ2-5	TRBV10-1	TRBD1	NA	CASSNGQERETQYF	TGCGCCAGCAGCAACGGACAGGAACGAGAGACCCAGTACTTC
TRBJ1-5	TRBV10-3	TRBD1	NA	CAISPGQGNQPQHF	TGTGCCATCAGTCCGGGACAGGGTAATCAGCCCCAGCATTTT
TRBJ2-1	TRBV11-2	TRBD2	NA	CASSLGSGIGEQFF	TGTGCCAGCAGCCTTGGGAGCGGGATTGGTGAGCAGTTCTTC